Given below is one T cell receptor (beta chain) in context. Its cognate antigen has yet to be identified. No base qualities exist here, and no much larger clone lies one base off it. The record originates from a study of shared clonotypes between healthy human individuals (dated by TCRdb to about 2020). At the level of the whole study: The cohort included a few men and two women between 18 and 49 years of age. For each donor, CD4 naive and CD4 memory were each given three plates, CD8 naive was given two plates, and CD8 memory was given one plate. Blood TCR repertoires of several healthy adults were deeply sequenced to estimate repertoire size and the extent of clonotype sharing between individuals. To increase sequencing depth and limit assay-specific biases, different laboratories used diverse techniques to prepare libraries and sequence TCR repertoires. Between about 0.9 and 10 billion PBMCs per donor were obtained by leukapheresis.

Overall study outcomes, separate from this receptor: Sampling was restricted to blood, and TCR repertoires in tissues likely differ from the TCR repertoires found in blood. Higher generation probabilities were observed for clonotypes shared by all four sorted-subset donors than for non-shared clonotypes. Even with the large sequencing depth, rarefaction of the sorted-subset datasets indicated that sequencing was incomplete. Larger estimated clonotype richness was generally found for naive subsets than for memory subsets. The small number of donors limited the genetic and exposure-history diversity represented. When several donors were compared, the shared fraction of clonotypes was 5% to 6.5% for naive CD4, around 4% for naive CD8, 2.3% for memory CD4, and 0.35% to 0.4% for memory CD8. Based on pairwise subsampling, the degree of clonotype sharing among donors was expected to be affected by sequencing depth.

TCR CDR3 regions were amplified from genomic DNA by multiplex PCR using the deep immunoSEQ assay. Extracted genomic DNA from each cell subset was spread evenly across all wells of several immunoSEQ 96-well plates, with each plate serving as a replicate. Each replicate PCR for sorted subsets received approximately 220 ng genomic DNA, equal to tens of thousands of T cell genomes. The purified libraries were quantified using a Qubit 3.0 fluorometer, sized with a Bioanalyzer 2100, and then quantified again using the KAPA Library Quantification kit. Every immunoSEQ 96-well plate was sequenced on a dedicated single-read 150-cycle Illumina NextSeq 550 flow cell. The original methods were these. The immunoSEQ output contained only junctional sequences without quality scores, so filtering could not match that applied to full-length reads. To assign V/J genes and CDR3, sequences were annotated using PyIR, a Python wrapper for IgBLAST v1.9, with IMGT germline references. Reads were filtered out if the reads had weak V/J assignments (E-value above 1e-6), no CDR3, stop codons, out-of-frame junctions, or ambiguous translated residues. A V3J clonotype was defined by an identical inferred V gene, J gene, and CDR3 amino acid sequence. Percentage overlap between repertoires was calculated by dividing the number of shared unique clonotypes by the size of the smaller repertoire. Richness of each repertoire was evaluated using RTK rarefaction, the Chao1 estimator, and Recon v2.1 estimates of unobserved clonotypes. OLGA was used to compute generation probabilities for all TCRbeta clonotypes that the gDNA method yielded from a handful of donors. What TCRdb holds here is the immuneACCESS table cut down to in-frame rearrangements. Part of the clones is not present; checked against another copy, under half of the missing clones reflect an unresolved V gene, and the others are unexplained. V and J calls and clone size are those listed in that table; D and trimming were worked out from the DNA. This sample gives around 1.9 million clones in total; 80% to 95% of them show up just once. In total, the top ten clones hold more than 1.5% of the sample.

For the CD8 naive samples, CD45RO-negative cells were positively selected for CCR7, yielding a CD45RA+CCR7+ population from which TemRA cells were excluded. The donors were healthy, HIV-negative adults who had no recently reported acute infections or vaccinations. Only Caucasian adults living in Nashville, Tennessee, USA were represented among the donors. Blood was collected by leukapheresis, and PBMCs were isolated by Ficoll-Histopaque density gradient centrifugation and then cryopreserved in liquid nitrogen vapor phase. Purity and quantity of every magnetically sorted T cell population were checked by analytical flow cytometry. Each sorted fraction had its genomic DNA isolated and then quantified by UV absorbance on a Nanodrop 2000c. As encoded in the germline V gene (reference sequence), CDR1 is GTSNPN while CDR2 is SVGIG. CDR3 length: 12 amino acids, cysteine to phenylalanine. Just the 36-base CDR3 DNA is kept, in frame starting at base 1. V lost 8 bases and J lost 6 bases, and the count of bases not matched to a germline gene is 6.

This sequence originates from a man aged 18 to 35 in good health. Some clones in this sample may be carry-over from other donors' samples. The sequencing sample was made of naive CD8+ T cells from PBMCs. According to the study, the label for this sample's cell subset or site signals: CD45RA+CCR7+. The chain employs TRBV30 and TRBJ2-1; 8 bases in the junction line up with TRBD2. CDR3 sequence: CAGLGTSNEQFF. The nucleotides are TGTGCCGGCCTCGGGACTAGCAATGAGCAGTTCTTC.